Listed below are T cell receptor beta chains from one sample, sequenced in a study of blood T cell repertoires in COVID-19. Method: immunoSEQ multiplex PCR; TCRdb's copy keeps in-frame clones and lacks some. The repertoire holds 90,000 or so clones, about 82% seen once, with roughly 25% in the top ten. Sequences were obtained from peripheral blood. These TCRs come from a human donor in a cohort sampled during active COVID-19. Both conserved end residues are part of each CDR3. A D gene is named only where the DNA matches it firmly. For some rows the clone size is stated as once, few or many, or as a class when expanded; others skip it.

TRBV5-1	-	-	TRBJ1-1	TGCGCCAGCAGCTTGGGGGGGGGAGGGCCTGAAGCTTTCTTT	CASSLGGGGPEAFF
TRBV10-3	TRBD2	-	TRBJ2-1	TGTGCCATCAGTGCGGCCGGGACTAGCGGGAGGCGGAACTACAATGAGCAGTTCTTC	CAISAAGTSGRRNYNEQFF
TRBV19	TRBD1	-	TRBJ2-7	TGTGCCAGTAGTCCTCGGACAGGGGCCTACGAGCAGTACTTC	CASSPRTGAYEQYF
TRBV6-2/TRBV6-3	TRBD2	-	TRBJ2-7	TGTGCCAGCAGTCGGTCAGGACTAGCGGGAGTCGCCGAGCAGTACTTC	CASSRSGLAGVAEQYF
TRBV7-2	TRBD1	-	TRBJ1-1	TGTGCCAGCAGCTTAGACAGGGGGCTTGAAGCTTTCTTT	CASSLDRGLEAFF
TRBV5-8	-	-	TRBJ1-6	TGTGCCGGCACCTTCCGGGGTTCGGGGAATTCACCCCTCCACTTT	CAGTFRGSGNSPLHF
TRBV5-1	-	-	TRBJ2-6	TGCGCCAGCAGCTTGGGGAGTTCCTCTGGGGCCAACGTCCTGACTTTC	CASSLGSSSGANVLTF
TRBV10-3	-	-	TRBJ2-3	TGTGCCACCTACGGGGGACGCACAGATACGCAGTATTTT	CATYGGRTDTQYF
TRBV11-2	-	-	TRBJ2-7	TGTGCCAGCAGCTTGCTGGACAGATCCTACGAGCAGTACTTC	CASSLLDRSYEQYF
TRBV18	TRBD1	-	TRBJ2-7	TGTGCCAGCTCGGGACAGGGAATCACCTACGAGCAGTACTTC	CASSGQGITYEQYF
TRBV9	TRBD1	-	TRBJ2-7	TGTGCCAGCAGCGTAGGGGGCGCGACAGGGGGCGAAGAGCAGTACTTC	CASSVGGATGGEEQYF
TRBV29-1	TRBD1	few	TRBJ1-4	TGCAGCGTTACAGGGGGATCAACTAATGAAAAACTGTTTTTT	CSVTGGSTNEKLFF
TRBV29-1	TRBD2	-	TRBJ2-1	TGCAGCGTTGGGGGGAGCGGGAGAAGCAATGAGCAGTTCTTC	CSVGGSGRSNEQFF
TRBV7-3	TRBD1	-	TRBJ1-2	TGTGCCAGCCCGAATTGGGACAGGAGACCGGCTAGCTATGGCTACACCTTC	CASPNWDRRPASYGYTF
TRBV15	-	-	TRBJ2-5	TGTGCCACCAGCAGAGTGTTAGGAGGTTCGGAGACCCAGTACTTC	CATSRVLGGSETQYF
TRBV18	TRBD2	once	TRBJ2-7	TGTGCCAGCTCACCAGGCCGGGGGGCCTACGAGCAGTACTTC	CASSPGRGAYEQYF
TRBV15	-	-	TRBJ1-5	TGTGCCACCAGCAGGGACCGGACAGACAATCAGCCCCAGCATTTT	CATSRDRTDNQPQHF
TRBV11-3	-	-	TRBJ2-7	TGTGCCAGCAGCCGCGGCGCTAGCTACCCCACCGAGCAGTACTTC	CASSRGASYPTEQYF
TRBV27	TRBD2	-	TRBJ2-5	TGTGCCAGCAAACGACTAGCGGATTGGGAGACCCAGTACTTC	CASKRLADWETQYF
TRBV5-1	-	once	TRBJ1-1	TGCGCCAGCAGCTTGGCCCCAGGGGCGGACACTGAAGCTTTCTTT	CASSLAPGADTEAFF
TRBV28	TRBD2	once	TRBJ2-7	TGTGCCAGCAGGCGACTAGCGGGAGGCTCCTACGAGCAGTACTTC	CASRRLAGGSYEQYF
TRBV7-2	TRBD2	-	TRBJ2-5	TGTGCCAGCAGCTTCTCTAGCGGACAAGAGACCCAGTACTTC	CASSFSSGQETQYF
TRBV5-4	TRBD2	-	TRBJ2-5	TGTGCCAGCAGCCTGGGGACTAGCGGACTCCAAGAGACCCAGTACTTC	CASSLGTSGLQETQYF
TRBV9	TRBD1	once	TRBJ2-7	TGTGCCAGCAGCGTAGCGGTTGGGACAGACTACGAGCAGTACTTC	CASSVAVGTDYEQYF
TRBV5-4	TRBD2	-	TRBJ2-1	TGTGCCAGCAGCTTCGAGGGAGGGTCCTACAATGAGCAGTTCTTC	CASSFEGGSYNEQFF
TRBV20-1	TRBD2	-	TRBJ2-2	TGCAGTGCTAGTCCTAGCGGGAGAAGCGGGGAGCTGTTTTTT	CSASPSGRSGELFF
TRBV19	TRBD2	-	TRBJ2-5	TGTGCCAGTAGCCCACTAGCGGGGAGAGGTGAGACCCAGTACTTC	CASSPLAGRGETQYF
TRBV9	TRBD2	-	TRBJ2-5	TGTGCCAGCAGCGTAGGGGGGACTAGCGGAGGGCGCCAGACCCAGTACTTC	CASSVGGTSGGRQTQYF
TRBV11-3	TRBD2	-	TRBJ2-2	TGTGCCAGCAGCCCCGGACTAGCGGGGGGCCCGAGGAAGACCGGGGAGCTGTTTTTT	CASSPGLAGGPRKTGELFF
TRBV19	-	-	TRBJ1-2	TGTGCCAGTAGTATTACGCCGGTAAACTATGGCTACACCTTC	CASSITPVNYGYTF
TRBV21-1	-	-	TRBJ1-2	TGTGCCAGCAGCAAAGAGGAGGAGACAGGGGGACAAGAGGACTATGGCTACACCTTC	CASSKEEETGGQEDYGYTF
TRBV7-2	-	-	TRBJ1-5	TGTGCCAGCAGCTACACGGGGGATCAGCCCCAGCATTTT	CASSYTGDQPQHF
TRBV5-1	-	-	TRBJ2-3	TGCGCCAGCAGCCCCACAGAAAGCCTCAGCACAGATACGCAGTATTTT	CASSPTESLSTDTQYF
TRBV4-3	TRBD2	once	TRBJ2-4	TGCGCCAGCAGCCAAGATCGCGATAGCGGGGGGCACAACTTC	CASSQDRDSGGHNF
TRBV12-3/TRBV12-4	-	-	TRBJ2-4	TGTGCCAGCAGCCAGGACAGAAACATTCAGTACTTC	CASSQDRNIQYF